The 4 T cell receptor beta chains below all came from one sample that was sequenced in a study of Ad26.COV2.S vaccination and SARS-CoV-2 variants. The method was immunoSEQ multiplex PCR; TCRdb's version includes in-frame clones alone and lacks a portion of them. The sample yields hundreds of thousands of clones, around nine tenths seen once. Regarding treatment: approximately 18 received Ad26.COV2.S at low or high dose, single or two shots; 5 received placebo; per-sample allocation not given. Sampling was done on day 63 after the first vaccine or placebo injection. The sequenced sample was peripheral blood, obtained in a trial of Ad26.COV2.S vaccine versus placebo. The receptors derive from a person aged 18-60 years who received the Ad26.COV2.S COVID-19 vaccine or a placebo.

V is TRBV5-1 and J is TRBJ1-4, with 8 bases lining up with TRBD1. The length of the CDR3 is 15 residues. Germline values: CDR1 SGHRS, CDR2 YFSETQ. The V and J ends lost 0 bases and 8 bases, in that order; junction bases with no gene match: 6. CDR3 DNA sequence: TGCGCCAGCAGCTTGGCAGTCAGGGGGCCGGAAAAACTGTTTTTT. Translation gives CASSLAVRGPEKLFF.

The chain has TRBV7-9 and TRBJ2-7, with 12 bases identical to TRBD1. Trimming took 1 base from V and 3 from J; bases not matched to a gene: 7. The germline V gene encodes CDR1 SEHNR and CDR2 FQNEAQ (reference sequence). The CDR3 is made up of 17 amino acids. The CDR3 spells CASSLVTGTGGNYEQYF. The CDR3 DNA is TGTGCCAGCAGCTTAGTTACCGGGACAGGGGGCAACTACGAGCAGTACTTC.

The chain carries TRBV7-9 and TRBJ2-4, with 11 bases that match TRBD2. CDR3 length: 18 residues. Germline V gene lookup returns CDR1 SEHNR and CDR2 FQNEAQ (reference sequence). Trimming cost V 1 base and J 2 bases; bases outside gene matches: 7. The CDR3 protein is CASSLGSGGAFSKNIQYF. The CDR3 DNA follows: TGTGCCAGCAGCTTAGGTAGCGGGGGGGCCTTTTCCAAAAACATTCAGTACTTC.

In nucleotides, the CDR3 is TGTGCCAGCAGCCAAGACTCACGGGTAGGCACAGATACGCAGTATTTT. It specifies CASSQDSRVGTDTQYF. This chain links TRBV4-2 with TRBJ2-3; D gene ambiguous. V was clipped by 0 bases and J by 1 base, with 11 bases between them. The CDR3 is 16 amino acids. Germline V gene sequence: CDR1 LGHNA, CDR2 YNFKEQ.